This T cell receptor beta chain was sequenced for a study of T cells in Graves' hyperthyroidism and ophthalmopathy. Study conclusions and caveats: Ophthalmopathy was distinguished from stable hyperthyroidism by 13 V-J signatures.

CDR3 size: 11 residues. The V end lost 9 bases, the J end lost 7 bases, and 12 bases lay between the germline ends. Germline lookup yields CDR1 MDHEN and CDR2 SYDVKM. Extraction of PBMCs used roughly 9.6 ml of fresh peripheral blood. Authors of the study amplified TCR beta CDR3 regions from RNA transcripts. HTBI primers were employed in a first-round RT-PCR of the TCR CDR3. In TCRdb, the multiplex PCR reads were re-called with MiXCR into one record per CDR3 protein. The sample has some 490,000 distinct CDR3 sequences; 16% are singletons. This clonotype occurred once. The antigen remains unidentified. Sequenced material: blood. This chain links TRBV28 with TRBJ1-2, with D maybe TRBD1 (6 bases). This clonotype was sampled from a woman in her 30s with Graves' ophthalmopathy. The CDR3 coding sequence is TGTGCCAGTAAAACAGGGTTTGGCTACACCTTC. It translates to CASKTGFGYTF.